This T cell receptor (beta chain) was found in a study of shared clonotypes between healthy human individuals. Whole-study results and caveats: Around 5.4% of naive CD4 clonotypes were common to several donors.

Deep level was the assay's run setting. TCRdb's copy holds only in-frame clones and misses some; the assay was immunoSEQ multiplex PCR. The sample lists over a million clones, roughly 96% occurring once. Remarks on this clone: Antigen: not known.

The donor cohort consisted entirely of Caucasian adults residing in Nashville, Tennessee. The study separated CD4+ cells into CD45RA+ naive and CD45RA-negative memory subsets. This sequence originates from a man aged 30 to 45 in good health. The sample taken for sequencing was naive CD4+ T cells sorted from blood. Subset defined: CD45RA+ positively selected.

CDR3 protein: CASSVERNTEAFF. The CDR3, as DNA: TGTGCCAGCAGCGTAGAAAGAAACACTGAAGCTTTCTTT. The J gene is TRBJ1-1, the V gene TRBV9; D is unclear. V shed 0 bases and J shed 2 bases, with 5 bases lying between them. From germline, CDR1 is SGDLS and CDR2 YYNGEE. The CDR3 has 13 amino acids.